These 24 T cell receptor beta chains originate from one sample sequenced in a study of T-cell reconstitution after alpha-beta-depleted transplantation in children (dated by TCRdb to about 2016). The meaning of the sample's treatment or condition label: allogeneic hematopoietic cell transplantation with graft depleted of TCRalphabeta T cells and CD19 B cells. Library creation used PCR. The sample was run on an Illumina HiSeq 2500. TCR libraries were prepared with molecular barcoding, using unique molecular identifiers to normalize TCRbeta repertoire quantification. TCRdb's own reprocessing of the public reads used fastp at Q25 and MiXCR and kept productive beta chains. CDR3 protein duplicates are merged, each entry listing the most common genes and DNA. This sample holds around 60,000 distinct CDR3 sequences; less than 55% were observed only once. The ten largest account for roughly 98% of the sample.

This sample comprised PBMCs, mostly from graft donor cells, obtained 360 days after TCRalphabeta/CD19-depleted stem cell transplant. These TCRs come from a male patient between 5 and 17 years old who had a stem cell transplant for acute lymphoblastic leukemia, so the T cells may come from the graft donor.

The chain combines TRBV12-3 or TRBV12-4 with TRBJ1-2; a possible D gene is TRBD1 (5 bases). The V and J ends lost 5 bases and 4 bases respectively, with 14 bases between them. The CDR3 length is 14 residues. The CDR3 sequence is CASSLGAASYGYTF. The CDR3 DNA sequence: TGTGCCAGCAGTCTCGGGGCCGCCAGCTATGGCTACACCTTC.

This clonotype was found a few times. The V call is TRBV12-3 or TRBV12-4, the J call TRBJ1-5; TRBD1 might be the D (6 bases). The CDR3 spans 15 residues. V lost 5 bases, J lost 3 bases, and 14 bases lay in between. CDR3 protein: CASSPYRAPNQPQHF. The CDR3 nucleotides are TGTGCCAGCAGTCCCTACAGGGCTCCCAATCAGCCCCAGCATTTT.

This clonotype turned up a few times. V and J are TRBV29-1 and TRBJ2-1; the D gene is possibly TRBD2 (7 bases). With 5 bases removed from V and 0 bases from J, the gap between germline ends came to 14 bases. Germline V gene lookup returns CDR1 SQVTM and CDR2 ANQGSEA. The CDR3 is made up of 15 amino acids. The CDR3 DNA sequence: TGCAGCGTTTCGGGGGGCAGGAACTCCTACAATGAGCAGTTCTTC. Its translation is CSVSGGRNSYNEQFF.

The gene calls are TRBV28 and TRBJ1-1; 9 nucleotides align to TRBD1. The CDR3 extends over 15 amino acids. The germline V gene has CDR1 MDHEN and CDR2 SYDVKM. V lost 4 bases and J lost 2; bases outside the gene matches: 5. CDR3 nucleotides: TGTGCCAGCAGTTCCCCGGGACAGGGAAACACTGAAGCTTTCTTT. Translating it yields CASSSPGQGNTEAFF.

V is TRBV28 and J is TRBJ1-1; no clear D. V was clipped by 1 base and J by 4 bases, with 4 bases between them. The CDR3 loop spans 12 amino acids. Germline CDR1 MDHEN, CDR2 SYDVKM. The CDR3 DNA reads as TGTGCCAGCAGTTTATTGCGCACTGAAGCTTTCTTT. Protein sequence: CASSLLRTEAFF.

The chain joins TRBV5-6 to TRBJ2-3; 8 bases are a match to TRBD2. The V segment lost 3 bases and the J segment 5 bases; nucleotides outside the gene matches: 8. The germline gives CDR1 SGHDT, CDR2 YYEEEE. The CDR3 is 15 amino acids. CDR3: CASSSTSDERDTQYF. CDR3 bases: TGTGCCAGCAGCTCGACTAGCGACGAGAGAGATACGCAGTATTTT. Full variable domain (remainder filled in from reference TRBV5-6 and TRBJ2-3): DAGVTQSPTHLIKTRGQQVTLRCSPKSGHDTVSWYQQALGQGPQFIFQYYEEEERQRGNFPDRFSGHQFPNYSSELNVNALLLGDSALYLCASSSTSDERDTQYFGPGTRLTVL.

The rearrangement joins TRBV6-5 to TRBJ1-1; D remains ambiguous. Germline V gene sequence: CDR1 MNHEY, CDR2 SVGAGI. Deletions cut 2 bases from V and 7 bases from J, with 8 bases between. The CDR3 runs 12 residues. As DNA, the CDR3 is TGTGCCAGCAGTTACAGCCTGGATGAAGCTTTCTTT. It is translated as CASSYSLDEAFF.

J is TRBJ2-3 and V is TRBV24-1; D remains unclear. Trimming pared 3 bases from V and 4 bases from J, leaving 10 bases between. The CDR3 is 14 residues long. Germline CDR1 is KGHDR and CDR2 is SFDVKD. The CDR3 reads CATSDPFGPDTQYF. In DNA, the CDR3 is TGTGCCACCAGTGATCCTTTTGGCCCAGATACGCAGTATTTT.

The chain links TRBV9 to TRBJ1-2; 9 bases line up with TRBD1. Germline trimming cut 4 bases from V and 7 bases from J; bases unmatched to any gene: 8. The CDR3 spans 14 residues. In germline, CDR1 is SGDLS, CDR2 YYNGEE. As DNA, the CDR3 is TGTGCCAGCAGCCCCGCGGACAGGGGCACTGGCTACACCTTC. Protein product: CASSPADRGTGYTF.

This clonotype was recorded a few times. The chain couples TRBV27 to TRBJ2-3; D uncertain. Trimming stripped 7 bases from V and 2 bases from J, with 7 bases between. This CDR3 is built from 12 residues. Germline CDR1 and CDR2: MNHEY and SMNVEV (reference sequence). The CDR3 is CASNPFTDTQYF. DNA of the CDR3: TGTGCCAGCAACCCCTTCACAGATACGCAGTATTTT.

The rearrangement links TRBV6-2 or TRBV6-3 to TRBJ2-1, with TRBD1 as a possible D gene (6 bases). This CDR3 comprises 12 residues. Trimming took 7 bases from V and 5 from J, leaving 9 bases between them. The germline V gene has CDR1 MNHEY and CDR2 SVGEGT. CDR3 region: CASTQGNNEQFF. For the CDR3, the DNA is TGTGCCAGCACCCAGGGGAACAATGAGCAGTTCTTC.

Only a few counts were recorded for this clonotype. The rearrangement joins TRBV29-1 to TRBJ2-7, with D possibly being TRBD1 or TRBD2 (5 bases each). Trimming cost V 1 base and J 4 bases, with 17 bases left between them. CDR1 and CDR2 from the germline V gene are SQVTM and ANQGSEA. This CDR3 is built from 15 residues. CDR3 sequence reads: CSVEGGALGDYEQYF. The CDR3 region has the DNA TGCAGCGTTGAAGGAGGGGCCCTAGGGGATTACGAGCAGTACTTC.

This sequence joins TRBV11-2 and TRBJ2-7, with D hard to call. CDR1 SGHAT and CDR2 FQNNGV come from the germline V gene. The V end was cut by 1 base, the J end by 0 bases, with 10 bases between. The CDR3 loop spans 15 amino acids. This CDR3 is CASSLGLVPSYEQYF. CDR3 DNA sequence: TGTGCCAGCAGCTTAGGGCTAGTCCCCTCCTACGAGCAGTACTTC.

This chain connects TRBV20-1 to TRBJ2-7; D unclear. Trimming removed 2 bases from V and 3 bases from J, with 11 bases in between. Germline CDR1 reads DFQATT; CDR2 reads SNEGSKA (reference sequence). This CDR3 has 13 amino acids. The CDR3: CSARPTDLYEQYF. The CDR3 nucleotides are TGCAGTGCTAGACCAACAGATCTCTACGAGCAGTACTTC.

This chain connects TRBV15 to TRBJ2-1; D unresolved. V lost 0 bases and J lost 10, with 10 bases in between. The CDR3 is made up of 13 amino acids. From germline, CDR1 is LNHNV and CDR2 YYDKDF (reference sequence). This CDR3 is CATSRDSTPEQFF. As DNA, the CDR3 is TGTGCCACCAGCAGAGATAGCACACCCGAGCAGTTCTTC.

J is TRBJ2-7 and V is TRBV12-3 or TRBV12-4; TRBD2 matches 16 bases. With V trimmed by 3 bases and J by 6 bases, 5 bases remained unmatched. The CDR3 consists of 16 residues. The CDR3 coding sequence is TGTGCCAGCAGTTTCTTAGGGACTAGCGGGAGGGGCGAGCAGTACTTC. Translated: CASSFLGTSGRGEQYF.

In this sample, this clonotype turned up a few times. This chain connects TRBV7-6 to TRBJ2-3, with TRBD2 matching 8 bases. This CDR3 contains 15 residues. The germline V gene has CDR1 SGHVS and CDR2 FNYEAQ. V gave up 5 bases and J gave up 1 base; unmatched junction bases: 5. In DNA form, the CDR3 reads TGTGCCAGCAGCCCCAGCGGGAGCGGCACAGATACGCAGTATTTT. Amino acid sequence: CASSPSGSGTDTQYF. Full variable domain (remainder filled in from reference TRBV7-6 and TRBJ2-3): GAGVSQSPRYKVTKRGQDVALRCDPISGHVSLYWYRQALGQGPEFLTYFNYEAQQDKSGLPNDRFSAERPEGSISTLTIQRTEQRDSAMYRCASSPSGSGTDTQYFGPGTRLTVL.

The DNA for the CDR3 is TGTGCCAGCAGCCCCCTACCCGGACTAGCGGGATCCTACGAGCAGTACTTC. It codes for CASSPLPGLAGSYEQYF. The chain is built from TRBV7-2 and TRBJ2-7; 12 bases match TRBD2. The CDR3 covers 17 residues. Germline V lookup: CDR1 SGHTA, CDR2 FQGNSA. V trimming: 5 bases; J trimming: 1 base; junction bases outside the gene matches: 9.

CDR3 nucleotides: TGTGCCAGCAGCTTATGGATAAGAGGGCCCTCGAACAATGAGCAGTTCTTC. Translated: CASSLWIRGPSNNEQFF. The V call is TRBV7-8, the J call TRBJ2-1, with TRBD2 as a possible D gene (5 bases). The germline V gene has CDR1 SGHVS and CDR2 FQNEAQ. This CDR3 is built from 17 residues. Deletions cut 2 bases from V and 5 bases from J, with 19 bases between.

This chain links TRBV12-3 or TRBV12-4 with TRBJ2-1; D is unclear. The CDR3 spans 12 residues. V was clipped by 7 bases and J by 6 bases, with 10 bases between them. Here the CDR3 reads CASNSRSNEQFF. As DNA, the CDR3 is TGTGCCAGCAATAGTAGATCCAATGAGCAGTTCTTC.

The V call is TRBV4-1, the J call TRBJ2-5, with D maybe TRBD1 (6 bases). Looked up from germline, CDR1 is MGHRA and CDR2 is YSYEKL. The CDR3 is 16 residues long. V dropped 0 bases and J dropped 3 bases, with 14 bases sitting between them. The DNA of the CDR3 is TGCGCCAGCAGCCAAGATTCCCAGGGGTCGGAAGAGACCCAGTACTTC. This translates into CASSQDSQGSEETQYF.

The chain recombines TRBV11-1 with TRBJ2-5; 10 nucleotides align to TRBD2. Looked up from germline, CDR1 is SGHAT and CDR2 is FQDESV (reference sequence). Trimming cost V 5 bases and J 0 bases; bases outside gene matches: 12. The CDR3 is 18 residues long. The CDR3 bases are TGTGCCAGCAGCCCAAGGGTCGGACTAGCGGTGAACCAAGAGACCCAGTACTTC. Translated, it gives CASSPRVGLAVNQETQYF.

This clonotype has a handful of counts. This rearrangement joins TRBV12-3 or TRBV12-4 to TRBJ1-5; D possibly corresponds to TRBD1 (6 bases). The ends were cut back, 2 bases at V and 5 bases at J, with 10 bases in the middle. The CDR3 contains 14 residues. CDR3 sequence: CASSLSGVYQPQHF. For the CDR3, the DNA is TGTGCCAGCAGTTTATCAGGGGTCTATCAGCCCCAGCATTTT.

The J gene is TRBJ2-1, the V gene TRBV5-1, with a tentative D call TRBD1 (6 bases). The CDR3 runs to 13 residues. Trimming took off 4 bases at V and 6 bases at J, with 11 bases between the two ends. Germline V gene lookup returns CDR1 SGHRS and CDR2 YFSETQ. The CDR3 here is CASSINRANEQFF. In DNA, the CDR3 is TGCGCCAGCAGCATCAACAGGGCCAATGAGCAGTTCTTC.